The sequence of this TCR beta chain was determined in a study of cytomegalovirus exposure and HLA in healthy donors. Study summary: The platform used for the 120 validation repertoires matched that of the roughly 670 first-cohort repertoires, a later analysis reported.

Donors were drawn from the approximately 120-subject validation cohort, separate from the roughly 700-subject first cohort. CDR3 length: 14 residues. Trimming took off 5 bases at V and 1 base at J, with 9 bases between the two ends. Looked up from germline, CDR1 is KGHSH and CDR2 is LQKENI. This clone has only one observation. Its antigen is currently unknown. Study observations and caveats: The investigators catalogued 164 TCR beta chains as cytomegalovirus-associated. First-cohort TCR clusters tended to co-occur in the approximately 130 validation repertoires, a later analysis found.

Produced via immunoSEQ multiplex PCR; TCRdb's table is partial and in-frame only. The data contain roughly 310,000 clones, roughly 86% of them singletons. The chain has TRBV18 and TRBJ1-5, with D possibly matching TRBD1 (5 bases). The sample comprised PBMCs. The clonotype was recovered from a man aged 30-40 years in good health and CMV-seronegative. The chain's CDR3 is CASSSDSSNQPQHF. CDR3 nucleotide sequence: TGTGCCAGCTCATCAGACAGCAGCAATCAGCCCCAGCATTTT.